These 5 T cell receptor beta chains originate from one sample sequenced in a study of T cells expressing NK-cell markers. From its re-call of the 5' RACE reads, TCRdb lists each CDR3 protein once, without DNA. This sample contains 550,000 to 600,000 distinct CDR3 sequences. Sequenced sample: blood T cells: a sorted CD56 or NKG2C T cell subset, CD4+ or CD8+ T cells, or bulk PBMC T cells (not recorded which). Receptors originate from a man aged 18 to 30 in good health.

The genes are TRBV11-2 and TRBJ2-1; TCRdb outputs TRBD2, but without DNA this stays unchecked. Germline V gene data show CDR1 as SGHAT and CDR2 as FQNNGV. This CDR3 is built from 15 residues. The CDR3 spells CASSFTRAVYNEQFF.

V gene TRBV5-1 combines with J gene TRBJ2-1; the D call from TCRdb, TRBD1, cannot be confirmed without DNA. Germline lookup yields CDR1 SGHRS and CDR2 YFSETQ. The CDR3 sequence is 17 residues long. Here the CDR3 reads CASSPGQGLASYNEQFF. The entire variable domain, with the rest obtained from reference TRBV5-1 and TRBJ2-1, is as follows: KAGVTQTPRYLIKTRGQQVTLSCSPISGHRSVSWYQQTPGQGLQFLFEYFSETQRNKGNFPGRFSGRQFSNSRSEMNVSTLELGDSALYLCASSPGQGLASYNEQFFGPGTRLTVL.

The chain is built from TRBV2 and TRBJ2-5. The CDR3 extends over 13 amino acids. Germline loops: CDR1 SNHLY, CDR2 FYNNEI. CDR3 amino acids: CASSETSGETQYF.

The chain employs TRBV10-3 and TRBJ2-3; there is no DNA to check the TCRdb D call of TRBD2. The V gene's germline CDR1 is ENHRY and CDR2 SYGVKD. The CDR3 sequence is 15 residues long. The CDR3 region is CAISGQGSHSDTQYF.

The gene calls are TRBV29-1 and TRBJ1-5. The length of the CDR3 is 13 residues. Per germline, CDR1 SQVTM and CDR2 ANQGSEA. CDR3 sequence reads: CSVEQSSNQPQHF.